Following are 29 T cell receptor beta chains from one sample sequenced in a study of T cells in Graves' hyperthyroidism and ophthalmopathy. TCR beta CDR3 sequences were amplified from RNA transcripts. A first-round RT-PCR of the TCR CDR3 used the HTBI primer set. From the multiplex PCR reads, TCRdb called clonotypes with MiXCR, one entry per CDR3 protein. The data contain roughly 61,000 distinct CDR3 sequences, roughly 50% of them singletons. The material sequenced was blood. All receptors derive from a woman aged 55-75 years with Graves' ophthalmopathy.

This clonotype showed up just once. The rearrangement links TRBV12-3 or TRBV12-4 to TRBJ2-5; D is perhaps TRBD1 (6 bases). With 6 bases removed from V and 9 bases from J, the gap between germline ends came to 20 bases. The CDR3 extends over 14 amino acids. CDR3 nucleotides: TGTGCCAGCAGCCTTAACAGGGCCAATCAGCCCCAGTACTTC. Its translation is CASSLNRANQPQYF.

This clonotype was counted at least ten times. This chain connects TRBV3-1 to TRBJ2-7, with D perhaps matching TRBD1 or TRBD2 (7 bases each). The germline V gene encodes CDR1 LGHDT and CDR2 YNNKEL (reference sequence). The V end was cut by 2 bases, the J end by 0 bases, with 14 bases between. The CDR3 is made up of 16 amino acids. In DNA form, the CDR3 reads TGTGCCAGCAGCCAACATCAGCGGGACAGCTCCTACGAGCAGTACTTC. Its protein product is CASSQHQRDSSYEQYF.

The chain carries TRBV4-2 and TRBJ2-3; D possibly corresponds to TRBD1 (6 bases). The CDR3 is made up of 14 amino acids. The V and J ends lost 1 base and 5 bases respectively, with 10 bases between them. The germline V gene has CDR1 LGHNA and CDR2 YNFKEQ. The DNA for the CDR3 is TGTGCCAGCAGCCAAGGGGGACATGAAGATACGCAGTATTTT. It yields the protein CASSQGGHEDTQYF.

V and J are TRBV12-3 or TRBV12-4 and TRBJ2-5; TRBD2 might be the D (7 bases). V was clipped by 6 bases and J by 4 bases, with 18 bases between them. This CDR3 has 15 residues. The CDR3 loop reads CASSPDPGEGETQYF. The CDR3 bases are TGTGCCAGCAGCCCCGACCCAGGGGAGGGAGAGACCCAGTACTTC.

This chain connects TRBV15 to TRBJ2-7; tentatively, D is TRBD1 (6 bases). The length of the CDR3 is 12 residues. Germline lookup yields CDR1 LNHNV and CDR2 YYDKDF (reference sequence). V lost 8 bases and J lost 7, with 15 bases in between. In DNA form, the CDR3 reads TGTGCCACCCCAGGGACAACGGGGGAGCAGTACTTC. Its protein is CATPGTTGEQYF.

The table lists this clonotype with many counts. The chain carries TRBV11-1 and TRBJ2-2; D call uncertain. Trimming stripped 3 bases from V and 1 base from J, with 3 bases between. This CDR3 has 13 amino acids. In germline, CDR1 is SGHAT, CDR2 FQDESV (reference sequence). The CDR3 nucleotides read TGTGCCAGCAGCTTTGAGAACACCGGGGAGCTGTTTTTT. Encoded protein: CASSFENTGELFF.

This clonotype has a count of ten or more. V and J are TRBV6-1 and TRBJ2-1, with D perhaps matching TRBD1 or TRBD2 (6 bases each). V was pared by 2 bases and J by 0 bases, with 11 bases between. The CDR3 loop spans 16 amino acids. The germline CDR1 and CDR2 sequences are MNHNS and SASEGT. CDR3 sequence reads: CASSEFGGLSYNEQFF. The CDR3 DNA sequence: TGTGCCAGCAGTGAATTTGGGGGGCTCTCCTACAATGAGCAGTTCTTC.

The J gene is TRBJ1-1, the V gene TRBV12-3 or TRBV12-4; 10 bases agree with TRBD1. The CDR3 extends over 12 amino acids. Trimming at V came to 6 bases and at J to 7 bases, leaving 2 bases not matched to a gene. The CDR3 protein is CASRGDRGEAFF. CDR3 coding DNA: TGTGCCAGCAGGGGGGACAGGGGTGAAGCTTTCTTT.

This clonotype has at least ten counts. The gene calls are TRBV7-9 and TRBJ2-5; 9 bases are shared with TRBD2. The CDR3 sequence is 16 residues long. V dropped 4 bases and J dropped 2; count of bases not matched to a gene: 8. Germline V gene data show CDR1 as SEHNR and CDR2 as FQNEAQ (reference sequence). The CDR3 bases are TGTGCCAGCAGCTCGGGGCGGGGGGGCGGGCAAGAGACCCAGTACTTC. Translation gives CASSSGRGGGQETQYF. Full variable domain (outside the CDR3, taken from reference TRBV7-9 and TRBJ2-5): DTGVSQNPRHKITKRGQNVTFRCDPISEHNRLYWYRQTLGQGPEFLTYFQNEAQLEKSRLLSDRFSAERPKGSFSTLEIQRTEQGDSAMYLCASSSGRGGGQETQYFGPGTRLLVL.

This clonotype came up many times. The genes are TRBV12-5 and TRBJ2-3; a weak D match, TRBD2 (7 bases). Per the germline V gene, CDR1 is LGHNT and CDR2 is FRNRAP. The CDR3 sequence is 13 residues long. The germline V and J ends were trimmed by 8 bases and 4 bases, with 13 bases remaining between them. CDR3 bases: TGTGCTAGTAATGGGGGGGGCGCAGATACGCAGTATTTT. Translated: CASNGGGADTQYF. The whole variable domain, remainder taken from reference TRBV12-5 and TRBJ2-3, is DARVTQTPRHKVTEMGQEVTMRCQPILGHNTVFWYRQTMMQGLELLAYFRNRAPLDDSGMPKDRFSAEMPDATLATLKIQPSEPRDSAVYFCASNGGGADTQYFGPGTRLTVL.

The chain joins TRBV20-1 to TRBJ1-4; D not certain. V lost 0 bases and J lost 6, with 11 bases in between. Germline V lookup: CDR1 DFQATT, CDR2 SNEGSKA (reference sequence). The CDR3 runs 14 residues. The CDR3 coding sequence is TGCAGTGCTAGAGAGACAAGCACAGATGAAAAACTGTTTTTT. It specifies CSARETSTDEKLFF.

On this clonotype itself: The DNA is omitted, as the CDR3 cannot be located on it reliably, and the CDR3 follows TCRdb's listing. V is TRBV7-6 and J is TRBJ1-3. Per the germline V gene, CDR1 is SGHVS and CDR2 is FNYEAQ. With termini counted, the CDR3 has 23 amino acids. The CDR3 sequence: CASSLSSGGAYEQYFGPGNTIYF.

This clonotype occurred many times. CDR3 residues: CASSFGGPEAFF. In DNA form, the CDR3 reads TGTGCCAGCAGTTTCGGGGGGCCTGAAGCTTTCTTT. V usage is TRBV12-3 or TRBV12-4 and J usage is TRBJ1-1; D might be TRBD1 (6 bases). The CDR3 is 12 amino acids. V shed 3 bases and J shed 6 bases, with 8 bases lying between them.

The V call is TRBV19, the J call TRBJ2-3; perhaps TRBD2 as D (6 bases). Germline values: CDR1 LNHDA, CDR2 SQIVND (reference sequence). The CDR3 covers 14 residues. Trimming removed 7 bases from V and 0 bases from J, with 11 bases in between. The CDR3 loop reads CASTRGESTDTQYF. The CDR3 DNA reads TGTGCCAGTACGCGGGGAGAAAGCACAGATACGCAGTATTTT.

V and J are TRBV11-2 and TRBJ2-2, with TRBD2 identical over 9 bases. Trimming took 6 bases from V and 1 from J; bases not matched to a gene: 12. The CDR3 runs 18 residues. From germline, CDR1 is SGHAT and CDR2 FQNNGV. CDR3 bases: TGTGCCAGCAGGGGGACTAGCAGGAATCCCCGGAACACCGGGGAGCTGTTTTTT. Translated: CASRGTSRNPRNTGELFF.

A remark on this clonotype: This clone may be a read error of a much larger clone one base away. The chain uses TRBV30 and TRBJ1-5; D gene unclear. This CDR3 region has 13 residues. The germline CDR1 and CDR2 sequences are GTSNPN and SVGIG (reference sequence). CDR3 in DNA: TGTGCCTGGAGTACCAAGAGGGCACGGCCCCGGCATTTT. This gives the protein CAWSTKRARPRHF.

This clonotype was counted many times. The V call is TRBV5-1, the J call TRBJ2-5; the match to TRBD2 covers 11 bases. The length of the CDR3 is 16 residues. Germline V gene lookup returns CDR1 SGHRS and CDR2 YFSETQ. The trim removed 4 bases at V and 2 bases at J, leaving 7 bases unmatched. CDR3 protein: CASSPGLAGDQETQYF. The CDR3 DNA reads TGCGCCAGCAGCCCAGGACTAGCGGGCGATCAAGAGACCCAGTACTTC.

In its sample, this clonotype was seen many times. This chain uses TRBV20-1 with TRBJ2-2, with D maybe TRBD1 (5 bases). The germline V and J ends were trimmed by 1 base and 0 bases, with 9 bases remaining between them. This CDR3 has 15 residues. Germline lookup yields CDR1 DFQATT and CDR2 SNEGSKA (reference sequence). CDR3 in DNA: TGCAGTGCTAGAGGAGACAGAACGAACACCGGGGAGCTGTTTTTT. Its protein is CSARGDRTNTGELFF.

For the CDR3, the DNA is TGCGCCAGCAGCTTCAGGGGGAGCTATGGCTACACCTTC. Translating gives CASSFRGSYGYTF. V is TRBV5-1 and J is TRBJ1-2; the match to TRBD1 covers 7 bases. The CDR3 contains 13 residues. V lost 2 bases to trimming and J lost 4 bases; unmatched junction nucleotides: 2. Germline V gene lookup returns CDR1 SGHRS and CDR2 YFSETQ.

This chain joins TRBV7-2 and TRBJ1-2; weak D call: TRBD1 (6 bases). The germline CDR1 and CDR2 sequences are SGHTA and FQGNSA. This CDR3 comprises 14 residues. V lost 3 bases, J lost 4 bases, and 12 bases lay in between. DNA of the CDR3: TGTGCCAGCAGCTTGACAGGCATTCGCTATGGCTACACCTTC. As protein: CASSLTGIRYGYTF.

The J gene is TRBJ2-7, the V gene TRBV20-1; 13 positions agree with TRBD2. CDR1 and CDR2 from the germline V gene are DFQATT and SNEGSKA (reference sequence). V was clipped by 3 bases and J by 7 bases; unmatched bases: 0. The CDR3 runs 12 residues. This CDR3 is CSARGLAGEQYF. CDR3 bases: TGCAGTGCTAGGGGACTAGCGGGAGAGCAGTACTTC.

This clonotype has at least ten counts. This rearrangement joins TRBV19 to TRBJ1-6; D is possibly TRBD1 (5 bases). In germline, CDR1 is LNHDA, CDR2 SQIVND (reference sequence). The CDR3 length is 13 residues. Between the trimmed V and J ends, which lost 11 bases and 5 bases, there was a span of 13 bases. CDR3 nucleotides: TGTGCCTCCCCCGGGGGGGATAATTCACCCCTCCACTTT. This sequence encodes CASPGGDNSPLHF. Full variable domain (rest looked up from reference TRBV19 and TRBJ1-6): DGGITQSPKYLFRKEGQNVTLSCEQNLNHDAMYWYRQDPGQGLRLIYYSQIVNDFQKGDIAEGYSVSREKKESFPLTVTSAQKNPTAFYLCASPGGDNSPLHFGNGTRLTVT.

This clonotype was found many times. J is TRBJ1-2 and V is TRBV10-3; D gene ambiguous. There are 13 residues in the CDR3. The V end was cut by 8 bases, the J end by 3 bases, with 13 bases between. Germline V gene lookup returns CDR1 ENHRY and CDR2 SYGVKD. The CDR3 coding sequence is TGTGCCATCGAGGGAATCTGGGACTATGGCTACACCTTC. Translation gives CAIEGIWDYGYTF.

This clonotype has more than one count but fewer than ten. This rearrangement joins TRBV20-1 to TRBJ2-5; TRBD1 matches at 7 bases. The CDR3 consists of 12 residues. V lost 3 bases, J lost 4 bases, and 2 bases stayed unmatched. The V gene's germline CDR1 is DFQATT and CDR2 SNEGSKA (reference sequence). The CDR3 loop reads CSASPGGETQYF. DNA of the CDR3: TGCAGTGCTAGTCCAGGGGGAGAGACCCAGTACTTC.

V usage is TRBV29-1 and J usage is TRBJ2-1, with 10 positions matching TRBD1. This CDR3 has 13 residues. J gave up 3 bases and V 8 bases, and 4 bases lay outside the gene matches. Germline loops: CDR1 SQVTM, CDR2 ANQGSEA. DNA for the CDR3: TGCAGCTTGGGACAGGGGTACTACAATGAGCAGTTCTTC. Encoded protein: CSLGQGYYNEQFF.

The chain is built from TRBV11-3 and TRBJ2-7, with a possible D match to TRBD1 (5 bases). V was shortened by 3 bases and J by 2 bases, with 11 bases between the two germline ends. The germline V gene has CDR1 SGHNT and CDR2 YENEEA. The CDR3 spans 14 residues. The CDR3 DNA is TGTGCCAGCAGCTTGGCTCAGGGCACCTACGAGCAGTACTTC. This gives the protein CASSLAQGTYEQYF.

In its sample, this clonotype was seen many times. The CDR3 DNA follows: TGTGCCAGCAGCCCCTGGTTCGCTGGCTACACCTTC. Its translation is CASSPWFAGYTF. This rearrangement joins TRBV7-9 to TRBJ1-2, with no clear D. Germline CDR1 SEHNR, CDR2 FQNEAQ (reference sequence). The ends were cut back, 5 bases at V and 7 bases at J, with 11 bases in the middle. There are 12 residues in the CDR3.

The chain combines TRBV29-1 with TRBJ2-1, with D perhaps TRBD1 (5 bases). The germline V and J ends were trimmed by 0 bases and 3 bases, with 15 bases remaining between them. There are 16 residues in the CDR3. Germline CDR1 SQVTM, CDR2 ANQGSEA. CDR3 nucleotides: TGCAGCGTTGAAGACACAGTGCAGGGCCTCTACAATGAGCAGTTCTTC. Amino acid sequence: CSVEDTVQGLYNEQFF.

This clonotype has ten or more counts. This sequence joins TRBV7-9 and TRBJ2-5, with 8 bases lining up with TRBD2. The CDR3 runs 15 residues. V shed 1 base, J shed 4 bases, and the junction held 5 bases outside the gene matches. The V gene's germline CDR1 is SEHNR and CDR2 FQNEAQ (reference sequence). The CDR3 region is CASSLVTGGGETQYF. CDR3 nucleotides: TGTGCCAGCAGCTTAGTGACCGGGGGGGGAGAGACCCAGTACTTC.